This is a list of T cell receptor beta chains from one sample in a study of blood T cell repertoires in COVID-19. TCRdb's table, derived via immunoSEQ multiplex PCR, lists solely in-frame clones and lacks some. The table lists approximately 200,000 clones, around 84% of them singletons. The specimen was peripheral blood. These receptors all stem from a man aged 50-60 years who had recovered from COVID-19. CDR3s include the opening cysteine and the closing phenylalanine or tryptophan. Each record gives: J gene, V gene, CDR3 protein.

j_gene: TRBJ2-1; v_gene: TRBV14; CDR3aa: CASSQDRGNEQFF
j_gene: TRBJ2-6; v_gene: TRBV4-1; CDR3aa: CASSQPGQTEGANVLTF
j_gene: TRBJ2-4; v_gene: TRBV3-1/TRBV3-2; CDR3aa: CASSPGLGGGEGRVNIQYF
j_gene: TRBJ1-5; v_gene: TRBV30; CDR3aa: CAWSVRAPLRDSNQPQHF
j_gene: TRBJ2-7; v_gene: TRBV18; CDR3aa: CASSPLAQGGDEQYF
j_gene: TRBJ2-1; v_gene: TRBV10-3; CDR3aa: CAIGAGGPLGDEQFF
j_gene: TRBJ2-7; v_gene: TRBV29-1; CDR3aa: CSVSELAGVSYHEQYF
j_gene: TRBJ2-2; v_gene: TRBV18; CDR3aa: CASSPSTGSDTGELFF
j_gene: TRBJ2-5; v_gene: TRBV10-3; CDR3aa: CAISEAEFSGTQYF
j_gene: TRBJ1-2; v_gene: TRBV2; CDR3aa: CASGRDREGYTF
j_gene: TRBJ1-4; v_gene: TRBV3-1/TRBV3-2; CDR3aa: CASSQGTGRNEKLFF
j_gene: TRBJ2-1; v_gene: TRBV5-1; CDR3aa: CASSSGLAGPYNEQFF
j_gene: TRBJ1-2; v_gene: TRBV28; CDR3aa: CASSSNPPWHGYTF
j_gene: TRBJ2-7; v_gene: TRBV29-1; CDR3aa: CSAVSGQGSYEQYF
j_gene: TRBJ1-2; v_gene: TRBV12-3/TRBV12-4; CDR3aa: CASSLQGGSGYTF
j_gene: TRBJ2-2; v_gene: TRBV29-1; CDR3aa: CSVARTSGHTGELFF
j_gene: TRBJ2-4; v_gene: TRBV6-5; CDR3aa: CASSYRSWGLDIQYF
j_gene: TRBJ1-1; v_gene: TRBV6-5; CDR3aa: CASSYGPGGTEAFF
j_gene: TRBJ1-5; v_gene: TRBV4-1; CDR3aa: CASSQDPTGIQPQHF
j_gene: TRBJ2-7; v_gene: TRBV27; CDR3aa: CASSLTDRAYEQYF
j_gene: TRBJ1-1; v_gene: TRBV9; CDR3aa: CASSEQGMNTEAFF
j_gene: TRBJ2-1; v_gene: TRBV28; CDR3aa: CASSSLAGGYNEQFF
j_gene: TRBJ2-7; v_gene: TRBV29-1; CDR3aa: CSVETGSGGDLYEQYF
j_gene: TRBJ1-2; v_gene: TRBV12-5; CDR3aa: CASGFILRGSGGYTF
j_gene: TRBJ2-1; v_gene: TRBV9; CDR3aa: CASSVALGTSSYNEQFF
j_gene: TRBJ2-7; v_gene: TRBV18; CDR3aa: CASSLARYSYEQYF
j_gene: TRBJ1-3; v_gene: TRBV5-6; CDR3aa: CASSSLGGHSGNTIYF
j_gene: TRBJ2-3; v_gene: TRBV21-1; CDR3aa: CASSKTRLLMEDTQYF
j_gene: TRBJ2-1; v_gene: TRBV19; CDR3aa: CASSIGSGSGRSGEQFF
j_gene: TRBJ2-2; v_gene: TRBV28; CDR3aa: CASSFLAANTGELFF
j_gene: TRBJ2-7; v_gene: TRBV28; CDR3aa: CASIRTSGSEQYF
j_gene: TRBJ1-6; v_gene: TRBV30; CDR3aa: CAWIPRSPNSPLHF
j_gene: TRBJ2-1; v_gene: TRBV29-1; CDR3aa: CSVTLAGAPNEQFF
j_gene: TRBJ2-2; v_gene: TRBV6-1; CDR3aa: CASSEQKTSGTGTGELFF
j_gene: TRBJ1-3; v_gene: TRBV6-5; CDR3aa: CASSARGTGNTIYF
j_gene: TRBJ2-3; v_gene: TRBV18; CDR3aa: CASSPPGQTSTDTQYF
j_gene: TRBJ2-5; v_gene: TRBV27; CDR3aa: CAKPQETQYF
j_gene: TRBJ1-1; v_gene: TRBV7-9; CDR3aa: CASRPTENTEAFF
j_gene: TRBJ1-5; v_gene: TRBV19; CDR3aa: CASSMTNSNQPQHF
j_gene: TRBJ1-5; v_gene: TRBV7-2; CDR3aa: CASSLTTGRQPQHF
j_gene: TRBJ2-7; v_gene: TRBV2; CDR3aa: CASRPRDRGLYEQYF
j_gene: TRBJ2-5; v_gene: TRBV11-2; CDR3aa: CASSPNRGSRGETQYF
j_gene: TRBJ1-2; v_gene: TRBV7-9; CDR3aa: CASSLGTRDANYGYTF
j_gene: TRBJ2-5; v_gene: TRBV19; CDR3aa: CASSSPGLAGEGETQYF
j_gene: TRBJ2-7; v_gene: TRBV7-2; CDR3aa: CASSLRLAGEQYF
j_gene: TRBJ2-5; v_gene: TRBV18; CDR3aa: CASSPGLAGVGETQYF
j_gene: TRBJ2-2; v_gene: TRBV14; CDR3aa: CASSFGQGRTGELFF
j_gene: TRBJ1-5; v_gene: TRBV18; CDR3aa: CASSPYRDLQPQHF
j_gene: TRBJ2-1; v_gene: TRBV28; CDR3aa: CASSFLVAEKNEQFF
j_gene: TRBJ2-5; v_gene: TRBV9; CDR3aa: CASSADGGRAETQYF
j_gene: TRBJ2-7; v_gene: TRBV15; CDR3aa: CATSRDYTTGTSYYEQYF
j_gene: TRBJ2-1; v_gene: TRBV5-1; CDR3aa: CASSVFYNEQFF
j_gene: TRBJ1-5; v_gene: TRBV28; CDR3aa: CASSPGQGGHLYSNQPQHF
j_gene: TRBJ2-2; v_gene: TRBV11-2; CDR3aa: CASSLGGGGRELFF